This TCR beta chain came from a study of T cell responses to AZD1222 COVID-19 vaccine. About this clone itself: Its antigen remains unidentified.

Regarding the study as a whole: Vaccine-associated CD4 TCRs spanned spike, dominant at 160-218 and 743-854.

The CDR3 has 16 residues. The V gene's germline CDR1 is SGDLS and CDR2 YYNGEE. Trimming took off 3 bases at V and 0 bases at J, with 16 bases between the two ends. Here immunoSEQ multiplex PCR was the method, and the copy in TCRdb shows in-frame clones only, minus some. The data show 120,000 to 150,000 clones, approximately 91% seen once. The clonotype comes from an adult who received the MenACWY meningococcal vaccine as a control. The rearrangement links TRBV9 to TRBJ2-7; a possible D gene is TRBD2 (6 bases). The specimen was peripheral blood, collected 28 days after the second dose of the MenACWY control vaccine. This CDR3 reads CASSGTGTEGSYEQYF. The CDR3 DNA follows: TGTGCCAGCAGCGGAACCGGGACGGAGGGCTCCTACGAGCAGTACTTC.